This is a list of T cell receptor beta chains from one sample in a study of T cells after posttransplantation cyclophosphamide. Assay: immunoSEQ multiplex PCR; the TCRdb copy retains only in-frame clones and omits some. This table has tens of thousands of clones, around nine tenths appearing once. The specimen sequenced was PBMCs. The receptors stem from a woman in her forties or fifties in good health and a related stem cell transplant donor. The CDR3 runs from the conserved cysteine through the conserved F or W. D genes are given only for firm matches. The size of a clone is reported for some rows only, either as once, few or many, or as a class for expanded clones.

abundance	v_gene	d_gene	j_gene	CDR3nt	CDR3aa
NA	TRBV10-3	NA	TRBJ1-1	TGTGCCATCAGTGGAGTTTCAGGGAGGGTAAGAGCTTTCTTT	CAISGVSGRVRAFF
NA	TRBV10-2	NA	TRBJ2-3	TGCGCCAGCACTGGGCAAAAGTTAGCAGATACGCAGTATTTT	CASTGQKLADTQYF
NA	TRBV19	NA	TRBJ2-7	TGTGCCAGTACCACACCTCCCTACGAGCAGTACTTC	CASTTPPYEQYF
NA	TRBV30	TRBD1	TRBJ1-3	TGTGCCTGGGCGACAGGGGACCTTCGTTCTGGAAGCACCATATATTTT	CAWATGDLRSGSTIYF
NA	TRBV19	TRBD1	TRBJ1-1	TGTGCCAGTAGTTACTCGGACAGGGTCGAAGCTTTCTTT	CASSYSDRVEAFF
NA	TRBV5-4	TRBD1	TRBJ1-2	TGTGCCAGCAGCGGGGGACAGGGAGGGCTCTACGGCTACACCTTC	CASSGGQGGLYGYTF
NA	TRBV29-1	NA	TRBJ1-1	TGCAGCGTACAGGGCCATGGGGACACTGAAGCTTTCTTT	CSVQGHGDTEAFF
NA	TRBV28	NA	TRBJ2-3	TGTGCCAGCAGTTTAAATTCCGTGGATACGCAGTATTTT	CASSLNSVDTQYF
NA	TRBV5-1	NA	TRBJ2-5	TGCGCCAGCAGCCACGGGGAACAAGAGACCCAGTACTTC	CASSHGEQETQYF
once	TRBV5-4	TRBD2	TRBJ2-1	TGTGCCAGCAGCTCTCCGGGACTAGCGGGGTTAAAGACCTACAATGAGCAGTTCTTC	CASSSPGLAGLKTYNEQFF
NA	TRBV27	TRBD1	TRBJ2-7	TGTGCCAGCAGACCGACAGGGGCGCACGAGCAGTACTTC	CASRPTGAHEQYF
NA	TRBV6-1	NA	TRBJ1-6	TGTGCCAGCAGTGAAGCGCGGATCTCCTATAATTCACCCCTCCACTTT	CASSEARISYNSPLHF
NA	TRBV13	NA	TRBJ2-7	TGTGCCAGCAGCATGGACACGGACTACGAGCAGTACTTC	CASSMDTDYEQYF
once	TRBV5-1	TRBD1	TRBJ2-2	TGCGCCAGCAGGCCTACAGGGGACCAAAACACCGGGGAGCTGTTTTTT	CASRPTGDQNTGELFF
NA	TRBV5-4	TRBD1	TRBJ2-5	TGTGCCAGCAGCCTAGGGGACAGGGAGGGTGGAGAGACCCAGTACTTC	CASSLGDREGGETQYF
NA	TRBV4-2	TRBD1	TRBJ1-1	TGTGCCAGCAGAGAGAAGCCCGACAGGGAGGCCACTGAAGCTTTCTTT	CASREKPDREATEAFF
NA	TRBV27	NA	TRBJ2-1	TGTGCCAGCAGTGGACTGGCTGACTCCTACAATGAGCAGTTCTTC	CASSGLADSYNEQFF
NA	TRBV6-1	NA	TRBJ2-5	TGTGCCAGCAGTGAAGCAAGGGGGGGTGGGGAGACCCAGTACTTC	CASSEARGGGETQYF
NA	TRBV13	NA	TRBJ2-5	TGTGCCAGCAGCTTAGGCAACCTAGTCCAAGAGACCCAGTACTTC	CASSLGNLVQETQYF
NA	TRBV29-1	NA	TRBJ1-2	TGCAGCGTTGAAGTAGGGCAGGGTTATGGCTACACCTTC	CSVEVGQGYGYTF
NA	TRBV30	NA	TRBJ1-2	TGTGCCTGGAGTGCGGAGGATTATGGCTACACCTTC	CAWSAEDYGYTF
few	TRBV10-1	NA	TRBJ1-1	TGCGCCAGCGCCGGGAACACTGAAGCTTTCTTT	CASAGNTEAFF